This T cell receptor (beta chain) was recorded in a study of cytomegalovirus exposure and HLA in healthy donors. This clone was picked up a small number of times. The primer mix had 60 Vbeta and 13 Jbeta primers. Sequenced by immunoSEQ multiplex PCR; TCRdb stores in-frame clones only, minus some. The repertoire has 85,000 to 100,000 clones, approximately 80% of them found once; the top ten carry approximately 5%. The V and J ends lost 4 bases and 7 bases respectively, with 20 bases between them. Germline CDR1 reads MNHNS; CDR2 reads SASEGT. There are 16 residues in the CDR3. The rearrangement uses TRBV6-1 and TRBJ1-5; no firm D call. The sequenced material came from PBMCs. This TCR came from a middle-aged woman in good health and CMV-seronegative. The CDR3 DNA reads as TGTGCCAGCAGTGCCCCGGTAGGTCAGGCCAACCAGCCCCAGCATTTT. This gives the protein CASSAPVGQANQPQHF.